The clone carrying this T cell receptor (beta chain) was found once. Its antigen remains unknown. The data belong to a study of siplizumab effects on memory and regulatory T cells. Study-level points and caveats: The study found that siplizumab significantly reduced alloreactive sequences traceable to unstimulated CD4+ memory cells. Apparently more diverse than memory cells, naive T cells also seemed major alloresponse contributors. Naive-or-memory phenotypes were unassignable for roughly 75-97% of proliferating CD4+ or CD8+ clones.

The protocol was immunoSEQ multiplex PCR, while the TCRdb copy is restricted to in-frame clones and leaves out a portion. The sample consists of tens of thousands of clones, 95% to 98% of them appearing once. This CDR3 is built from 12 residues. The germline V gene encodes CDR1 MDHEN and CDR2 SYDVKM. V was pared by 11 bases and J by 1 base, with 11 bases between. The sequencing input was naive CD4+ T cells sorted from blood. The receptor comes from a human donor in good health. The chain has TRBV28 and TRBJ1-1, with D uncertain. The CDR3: CALSSSNTEAFF. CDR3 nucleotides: TGTGCCCTGTCGTCTTCGAACACTGAAGCTTTCTTT. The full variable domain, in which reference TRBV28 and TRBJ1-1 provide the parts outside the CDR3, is DVKVTQSSRYLVKRTGEKVFLECVQDMDHENMFWYRQDPGLGLRLIYFSYDVKMKEKGDIPEGYSVSREKKERFSLILESASTNQTSMYLCALSSSNTEAFFGQGTRLTVV.